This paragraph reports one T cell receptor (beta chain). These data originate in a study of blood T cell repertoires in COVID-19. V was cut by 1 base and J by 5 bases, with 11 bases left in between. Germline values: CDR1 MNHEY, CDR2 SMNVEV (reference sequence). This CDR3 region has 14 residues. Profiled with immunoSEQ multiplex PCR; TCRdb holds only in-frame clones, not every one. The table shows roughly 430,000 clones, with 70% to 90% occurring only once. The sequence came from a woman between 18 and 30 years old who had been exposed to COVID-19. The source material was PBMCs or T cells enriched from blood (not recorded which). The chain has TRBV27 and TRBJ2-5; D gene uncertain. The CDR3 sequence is CASSLLTGRETQYF. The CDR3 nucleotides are TGTGCCAGCAGTTTATTGACTGGTCGGGAGACCCAGTACTTC.